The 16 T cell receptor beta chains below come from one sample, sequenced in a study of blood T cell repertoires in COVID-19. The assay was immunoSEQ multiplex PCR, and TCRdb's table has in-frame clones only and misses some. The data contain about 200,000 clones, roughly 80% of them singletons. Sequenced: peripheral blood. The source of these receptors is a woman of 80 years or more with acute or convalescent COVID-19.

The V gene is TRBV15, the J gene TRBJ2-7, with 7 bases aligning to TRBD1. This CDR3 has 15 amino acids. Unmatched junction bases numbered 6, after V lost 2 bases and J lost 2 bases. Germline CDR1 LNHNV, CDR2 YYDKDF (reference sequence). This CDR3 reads CATSRSGQAAYEQYF. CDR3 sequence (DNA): TGTGCCACCAGCAGATCCGGACAGGCGGCCTACGAGCAGTACTTC.

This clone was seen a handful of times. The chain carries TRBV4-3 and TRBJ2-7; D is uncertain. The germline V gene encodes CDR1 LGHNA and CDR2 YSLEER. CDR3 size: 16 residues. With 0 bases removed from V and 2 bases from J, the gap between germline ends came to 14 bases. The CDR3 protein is CASSQDTSDLPYEQYF. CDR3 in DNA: TGCGCCAGCAGCCAAGATACCAGCGATCTTCCCTACGAGCAGTACTTC.

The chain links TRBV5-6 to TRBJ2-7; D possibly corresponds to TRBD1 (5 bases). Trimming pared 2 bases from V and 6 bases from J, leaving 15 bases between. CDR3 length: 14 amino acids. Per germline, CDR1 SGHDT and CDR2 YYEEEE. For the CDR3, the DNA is TGTGCCAGCAGCTTTGGGGCCGCGACCCCCGAGCAGTACTTC. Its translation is CASSFGAATPEQYF. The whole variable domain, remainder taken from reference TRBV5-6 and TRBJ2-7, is DAGVTQSPTHLIKTRGQQVTLRCSPKSGHDTVSWYQQALGQGPQFIFQYYEEEERQRGNFPDRFSGHQFPNYSSELNVNALLLGDSALYLCASSFGAATPEQYFGPGTRLTVT.

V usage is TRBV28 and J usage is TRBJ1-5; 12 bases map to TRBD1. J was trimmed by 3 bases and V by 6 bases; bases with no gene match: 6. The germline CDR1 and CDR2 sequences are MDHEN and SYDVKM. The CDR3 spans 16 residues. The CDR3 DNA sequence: TGTGCCAGCAGCGGGACAGGGGGCATAACCAATCAGCCCCAGCATTTT. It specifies CASSGTGGITNQPQHF.

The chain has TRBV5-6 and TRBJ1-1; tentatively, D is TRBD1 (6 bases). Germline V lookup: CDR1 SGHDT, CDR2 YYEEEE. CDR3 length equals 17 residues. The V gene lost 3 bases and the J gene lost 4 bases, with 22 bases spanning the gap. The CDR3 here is CASSSPAGAPWGTEAFF. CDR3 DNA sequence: TGTGCCAGCAGCTCCCCGGCGGGGGCCCCCTGGGGCACTGAAGCTTTCTTT.

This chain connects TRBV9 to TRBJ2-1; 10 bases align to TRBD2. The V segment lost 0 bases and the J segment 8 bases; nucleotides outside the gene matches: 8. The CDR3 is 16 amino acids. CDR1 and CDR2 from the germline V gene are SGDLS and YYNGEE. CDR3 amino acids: CASSVEVTSGVDEQFF. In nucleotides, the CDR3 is TGTGCCAGCAGCGTAGAGGTAACTAGCGGGGTCGATGAGCAGTTCTTC.

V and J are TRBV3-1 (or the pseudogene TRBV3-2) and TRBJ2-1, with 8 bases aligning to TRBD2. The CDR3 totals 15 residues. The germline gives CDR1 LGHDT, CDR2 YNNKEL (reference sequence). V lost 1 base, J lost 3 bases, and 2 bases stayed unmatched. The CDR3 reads CASSQGSGVYNEQFF. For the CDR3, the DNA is TGTGCCAGCAGCCAAGGTAGCGGGGTCTACAATGAGCAGTTCTTC.

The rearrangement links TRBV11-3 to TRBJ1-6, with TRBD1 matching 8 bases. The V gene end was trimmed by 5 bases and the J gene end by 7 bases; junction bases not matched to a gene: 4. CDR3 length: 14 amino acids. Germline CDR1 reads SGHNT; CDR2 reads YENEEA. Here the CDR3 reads CASSQDRVNSPLHF. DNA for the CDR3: TGTGCCAGCAGCCAGGACAGGGTAAATTCACCCCTCCACTTT.

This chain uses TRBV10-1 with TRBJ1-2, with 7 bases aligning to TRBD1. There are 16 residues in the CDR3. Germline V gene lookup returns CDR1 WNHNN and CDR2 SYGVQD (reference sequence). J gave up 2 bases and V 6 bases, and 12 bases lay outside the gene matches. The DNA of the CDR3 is TGCGCCAGCAGCCCCCGACAGGGCCAATGGAACTATGGCTACACCTTC. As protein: CASSPRQGQWNYGYTF.

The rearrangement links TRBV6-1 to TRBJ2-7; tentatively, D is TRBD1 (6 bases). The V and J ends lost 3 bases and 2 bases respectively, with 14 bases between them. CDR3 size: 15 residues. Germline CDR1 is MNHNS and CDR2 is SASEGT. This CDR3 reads CASSDPGQVTYEQYF. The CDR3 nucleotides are TGTGCCAGCAGTGATCCGGGACAAGTTACCTACGAGCAGTACTTC.

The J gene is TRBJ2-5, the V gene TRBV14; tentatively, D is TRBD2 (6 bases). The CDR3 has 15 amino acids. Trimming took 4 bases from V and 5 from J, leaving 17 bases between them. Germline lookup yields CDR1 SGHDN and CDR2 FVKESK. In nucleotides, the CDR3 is TGTGCCAGCAGCCGACAAAGGGGAGGTTCGGAGACCCAGTACTTC. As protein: CASSRQRGGSETQYF.

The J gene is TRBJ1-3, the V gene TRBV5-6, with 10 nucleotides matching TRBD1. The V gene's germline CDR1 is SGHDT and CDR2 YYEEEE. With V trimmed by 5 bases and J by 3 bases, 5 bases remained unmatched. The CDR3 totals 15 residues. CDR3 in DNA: TGTGCCAGCAGAAAAGACAGGGGGCTTGGAAACACCATATATTTT. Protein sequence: CASRKDRGLGNTIYF.

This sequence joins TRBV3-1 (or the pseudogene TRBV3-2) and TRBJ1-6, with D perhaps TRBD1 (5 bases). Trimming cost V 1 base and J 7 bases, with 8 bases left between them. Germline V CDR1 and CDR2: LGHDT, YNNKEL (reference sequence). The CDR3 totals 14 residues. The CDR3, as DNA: TGTGCCAGCAGCCAAGGACAGTCAAATTCACCCCTCCACTTT. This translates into CASSQGQSNSPLHF.

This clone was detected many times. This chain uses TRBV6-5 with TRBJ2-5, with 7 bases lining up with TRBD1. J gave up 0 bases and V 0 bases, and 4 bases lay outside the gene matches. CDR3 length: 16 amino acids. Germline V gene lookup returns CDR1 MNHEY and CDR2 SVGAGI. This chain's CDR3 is CASSYSTGMYQETQYF. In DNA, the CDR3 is TGTGCCAGCAGTTACTCGACAGGGATGTACCAAGAGACCCAGTACTTC.

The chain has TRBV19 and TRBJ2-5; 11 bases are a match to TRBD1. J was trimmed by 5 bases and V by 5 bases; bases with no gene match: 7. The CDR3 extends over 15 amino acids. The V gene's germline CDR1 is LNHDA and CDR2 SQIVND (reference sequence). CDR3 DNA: TGTGCCAGTAGTGTAGGACAGGGGGCAGGGGAGACCCAGTACTTC. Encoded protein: CASSVGQGAGETQYF.

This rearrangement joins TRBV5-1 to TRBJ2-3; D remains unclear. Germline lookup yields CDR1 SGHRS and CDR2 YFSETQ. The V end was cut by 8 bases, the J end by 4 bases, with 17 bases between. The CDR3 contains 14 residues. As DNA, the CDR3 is TGCGCCAGTGTTCTAGGCCTCGAGGCAGATACGCAGTATTTT. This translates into CASVLGLEADTQYF.